The 11 T cell receptor beta chains presented below share a single source sample, sequenced in a study of early T cells in non-severe SARS-CoV-2 infection. TCRdb redid the calling of the 5' RACE reads with MiXCR, one entry per CDR3 protein. The sample lists around 66,000 distinct CDR3 sequences, 5% to 6.5% seen once, with about 3.6% in the top ten. This specimen consisted of whole blood, obtained at baseline. The receptors were sampled from an adult who was a healthcare worker with PCR-confirmed SARS-CoV-2 infection or an uninfected control (not recorded which).

The V and J genes are TRBV20-1 and TRBJ2-7; TRBD2 aligns across 10 bases. Germline V gene lookup returns CDR1 DFQATT and CDR2 SNEGSKA (reference sequence). V gave up 1 base and J gave up 3 bases; unmatched junction bases: 3. The CDR3 has 14 residues. Here the CDR3 reads CSARATSGVYEQYF. The CDR3 nucleotides read TGCAGTGCTAGAGCCACTAGCGGGGTCTACGAGCAGTACTTC.

The rearrangement uses TRBV20-1 and TRBJ2-2; 10 bases fit TRBD2. The CDR3 consists of 15 residues. V was pared by 4 bases and J by 0 bases, with 2 bases of the junction left unmatched. Germline V gene sequence: CDR1 DFQATT, CDR2 SNEGSKA (reference sequence). DNA for the CDR3: TGCAGTGCTATACTAGCGGGATCGAACACCGGGGAGCTGTTTTTT. Encoded protein: CSAILAGSNTGELFF.

This clonotype appeared many times. The chain combines TRBV30 with TRBJ2-2; no firm D call. Germline V lookup: CDR1 GTSNPN, CDR2 SVGIG (reference sequence). Trimming removed 0 bases at V and 2 bases at J, with 10 bases between. The CDR3 extends over 15 amino acids. The CDR3, as DNA: TGTGCCTGGAGTGTACTTAATGGTAACACCGGGGAGCTGTTTTTT. Residues: CAWSVLNGNTGELFF.

CDR3: CSVVGTRQETQYF. As DNA, the CDR3 is TGCAGCGTTGTAGGGACTCGCCAAGAGACCCAGTACTTC. The chain carries TRBV29-1 and TRBJ2-5, with D possibly being TRBD2 (6 bases). Per germline, CDR1 SQVTM and CDR2 ANQGSEA. Trimming removed 4 bases from V and 1 base from J, with 10 bases in between. The CDR3 runs 13 residues.

This clonotype was seen ten or more times. The rearrangement joins TRBV14 to TRBJ2-1, with 13 bases fitting TRBD2. Trimming cost V 4 bases and J 10 bases; bases outside gene matches: 10. This CDR3 is 16 amino acids long. Germline assignment: CDR1 SGHDN and CDR2 FVKESK. CDR3 loop: CASSLLAGGPLSEQFF. The CDR3 DNA sequence: TGTGCCAGCAGCCTACTAGCGGGAGGGCCGTTGAGCGAGCAGTTCTTC.

This clonotype has ten or more counts. V gene TRBV20-1 combines with J gene TRBJ1-6; TRBD1 aligns across 8 bases. Per germline, CDR1 DFQATT and CDR2 SNEGSKA (reference sequence). This CDR3 is built from 14 residues. V lost 3 bases, J lost 10 bases, and 8 bases stayed unmatched. CDR3 sequence reads: CSASPGGAGSPLHF. The CDR3 DNA is TGCAGTGCTAGCCCAGGGGGCGCGGGGTCACCCCTCCACTTT.

This clonotype was counted at least ten times. The V gene is TRBV20-1, the J gene TRBJ2-7; TRBD2 aligns across 11 bases. The junction had 8 bases not matched to a gene; V was cut back by 6 bases and J by 1 base. Germline values: CDR1 DFQATT, CDR2 SNEGSKA (reference sequence). The CDR3 runs to 15 residues. The CDR3 DNA reads as TGCAGTGCGAGCAGACTAGCGGGGACGTCCTACGAGCAGTACTTC. Residues: CSASRLAGTSYEQYF.

This clonotype was seen only a few times. The chain links TRBV7-9 to TRBJ2-7; D might be TRBD2 (5 bases). In germline, CDR1 is SEHNR, CDR2 FQNEAQ (reference sequence). The V end lost 6 bases, the J end lost 1 base, and 16 bases lay between the germline ends. The length of the CDR3 is 15 residues. CDR3 in amino acids: CASSSTHGVSYEQYF. The CDR3 DNA reads as TGTGCCAGCAGTTCCACCCACGGGGTATCCTACGAGCAGTACTTC.

At least ten counts were recorded for this clonotype. The chain links TRBV3-1 to TRBJ1-1, with D tentatively TRBD1 (5 bases). The V end was cut by 5 bases, the J end by 4 bases, with 14 bases between. Germline CDR1 is LGHDT and CDR2 is YNNKEL (reference sequence). This CDR3 contains 14 residues. The CDR3 nucleotides read TGTGCCAGCAGCTACTCTGGGGGGGTCACTGAAGCTTTCTTT. It yields the protein CASSYSGGVTEAFF.

Many counts were recorded for this clonotype. As DNA, the CDR3 is TGTGCCAGCAGCTTGCGACAGGCATTCACAGATACGCAGTATTTT. Translating it yields CASSLRQAFTDTQYF. The chain joins TRBV7-2 to TRBJ2-3; D may be TRBD1 (6 bases). CDR3 length equals 15 residues. The V gene lost 3 bases and the J gene lost 2 bases, with 12 bases spanning the gap. Germline-derived CDR1 and CDR2 are SGHTA and FQGNSA. The full variable domain, in which reference TRBV7-2 and TRBJ2-3 provide the parts outside the CDR3, is GAGVSQSPSNKVTEKGKDVELRCDPISGHTALYWYRQSLGQGLEFLIYFQGNSAPDKSGLPSDRFSAERTGGSVSTLTIQRTQQEDSAVYLCASSLRQAFTDTQYFGPGTRLTVL.

The table lists this clonotype with many counts. This chain uses TRBV7-9 with TRBJ1-1; D gene unclear. V was clipped by 5 bases and J by 0 bases, with 16 bases between them. Germline CDR1 SEHNR, CDR2 FQNEAQ (reference sequence). The CDR3 totals 16 residues. The CDR3 sequence is CASSTPPGGLNTEAFF. The CDR3 DNA sequence: TGTGCCAGCAGCACTCCACCTGGAGGGCTGAACACTGAAGCTTTCTTT.